This entry lists 4 T cell receptor beta chains sequenced from one sample in a study of T-cell reconstitution after alpha-beta-depleted transplantation in children. Unique molecular identifiers were used in preparing the TCRbeta library. TCRdb re-derived calls from the PCR reads in MiXCR, one entry per CDR3 protein. The sample yields some 240,000 distinct CDR3 sequences, 9% to 10% seen once. The sequenced sample was PBMCs from the stem cell graft donor, obtained from the stem cell graft. These receptor sequences come from a human donor who donated a stem cell graft to a child with SCID.

This clonotype came up many times. The rearrangement uses TRBV7-8 and TRBJ1-5; D is ambiguous. The V gene lost 5 bases and the J gene lost 1 base, with 9 bases spanning the gap. Germline V gene sequence: CDR1 SGHVS, CDR2 FQNEAQ. This CDR3 spans 14 amino acids. CDR3 loop: CASSPVRSNQPQHF. In nucleotides, the CDR3 is TGTGCCAGCAGCCCCGTCAGAAGCAATCAGCCCCAGCATTTT. Based on the CDR3 plus reference TRBV7-8 and TRBJ1-5, the full variable domain is GAGVSQSPRYKVAKRGQDVALRCDPISGHVSLFWYQQALGQGPEFLTYFQNEAQLDKSGLPSDRFFAERPEGSVSTLKIQRTQQEDSAVYLCASSPVRSNQPQHFGDGTRLSIL.

This clonotype was seen at least ten times. The rearrangement links TRBV20-1 to TRBJ2-3; 7 positions agree with TRBD2. The CDR3 sequence is 10 residues long. CDR1 is DFQATT, CDR2 SNEGSKA, per germline (reference sequence). Germline trimming cut 6 bases from V and 8 bases from J; bases unmatched to any gene: 2. This chain's CDR3 is CSALAGTQYF. CDR3 DNA sequence: TGCAGTGCCTTAGCGGGTACGCAGTATTTT.

The genes are TRBV6-1 and TRBJ2-3, with D possibly TRBD1 on 6 matching bases. The CDR3 covers 14 residues. Trimming cost V 5 bases and J 5 bases, with 14 bases left between them. Germline CDR1 and CDR2: MNHNS and SASEGT. Here the CDR3 reads CASSRTGWGDTQYF. In DNA form, the CDR3 reads TGTGCCAGCAGTCGAACAGGGTGGGGAGATACGCAGTATTTT.

This clonotype was observed many times. The gene calls are TRBV4-1 and TRBJ1-6, with 7 nucleotides matching TRBD1. This CDR3 comprises 14 residues. V shed 4 bases, J shed 8 bases, and the junction held 5 bases outside the gene matches. CDR1 is MGHRA, CDR2 YSYEKL, per germline. The CDR3 here is CASSRGDSHSPLHF. The CDR3 nucleotides are TGCGCCAGCAGCCGGGGGGACAGTCATTCACCCCTCCACTTT.